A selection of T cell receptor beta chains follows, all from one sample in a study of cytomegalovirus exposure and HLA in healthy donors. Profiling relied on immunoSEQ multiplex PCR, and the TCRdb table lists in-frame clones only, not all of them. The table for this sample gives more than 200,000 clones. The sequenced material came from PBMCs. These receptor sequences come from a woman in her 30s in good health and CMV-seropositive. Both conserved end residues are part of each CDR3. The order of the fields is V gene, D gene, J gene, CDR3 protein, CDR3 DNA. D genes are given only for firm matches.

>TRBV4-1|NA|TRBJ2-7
CASSQAVLSYEQYF
TGCGCCAGCAGCCAAGCGGTTCTCTCCTACGAGCAGTACTTC
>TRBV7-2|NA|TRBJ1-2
CASSLGGYGYTF
TGTGCCAGCAGCCTCGGCGGGTATGGCTACACCTTC
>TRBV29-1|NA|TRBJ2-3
CSYTGSSTDTQYF
TGCAGCTATACAGGCTCTAGCACAGATACGCAGTATTTT
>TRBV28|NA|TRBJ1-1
CASSFGRAESNTEAFF
TGTGCCAGCAGTTTCGGCAGGGCCGAATCCAACACTGAAGCTTTCTTT
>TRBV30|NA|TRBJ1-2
CAWSWTDGYTF
TGTGCCTGGAGTTGGACAGATGGCTACACCTTC
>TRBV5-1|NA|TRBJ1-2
CASSLNTGENYGYTF
TGCGCCAGCAGCTTGAATACGGGGGAGAACTATGGCTACACCTTC
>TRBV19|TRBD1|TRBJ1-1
CASSSVGTGWNTEAFF
TGTGCCAGTAGCTCAGTCGGGACAGGGTGGAACACTGAAGCTTTCTTT
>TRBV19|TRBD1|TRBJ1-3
CASSIGDRGSGNTIYF
TGTGCCAGTAGTATTGGTGACAGGGGTAGTGGAAACACCATATATTTT
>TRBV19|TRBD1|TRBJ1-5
CASTGTANQPQHF
TGTGCCAGTACCGGGACAGCTAATCAGCCCCAGCATTTT
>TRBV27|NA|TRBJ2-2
CASSSSGQNTGELFF
TGTGCCAGCAGTTCCTCGGGACAGAACACCGGGGAGCTGTTTTTT
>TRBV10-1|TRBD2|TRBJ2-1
CASSPTSGGYNEQFF
TGCGCCAGCAGTCCGACTAGCGGGGGTTACAATGAGCAGTTCTTC
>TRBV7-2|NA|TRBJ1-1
CASSLGGGGVGTEAFF
TGTGCCAGCAGCTTAGGGGGTGGGGGGGTCGGCACTGAAGCTTTCTTT